Shown below are 29 T cell receptor beta chains from a single sample sequenced in a study of shared clonotypes between healthy human individuals. Generated by immunoSEQ multiplex PCR, the TCRdb table keeps only in-frame clones and is missing some. Among 2,500,000 or so clones, approximately 90% were seen once, and the ten largest hold about 0.41%. The sequenced sample consisted of naive CD4+ T cells from PBMCs. Subset specified: CD45RA+ positively selected. The receptor set was obtained from a man between 18 and 29 years old in good health. Some clones in this sample may be carry-over from other donors' samples.

This rearrangement joins TRBV19 to TRBJ2-7; TRBD1 aligns across 11 bases. The V gene end was trimmed by 5 bases and the J gene end by 1 base; junction bases not matched to a gene: 7. The CDR3 is 16 residues long. Germline loops: CDR1 LNHDA, CDR2 SQIVND (reference sequence). The CDR3 sequence: CASSWDRGATSYEQYF. CDR3 coding DNA: TGTGCCAGTAGTTGGGACAGGGGGGCCACGTCCTACGAGCAGTACTTC. Complete variable domain (other parts from reference TRBV19 and TRBJ2-7): DGGITQSPKYLFRKEGQNVTLSCEQNLNHDAMYWYRQDPGQGLRLIYYSQIVNDFQKGDIAEGYSVSREKKESFPLTVTSAQKNPTAFYLCASSWDRGATSYEQYFGPGTRLTVT.

This clone occurred once. V and J are TRBV28 and TRBJ2-1; D gene unclear. Between the trimmed V and J ends, which lost 3 bases and 3 bases, there was a span of 9 bases. Per germline, CDR1 MDHEN and CDR2 SYDVKM. The CDR3 is made up of 14 amino acids. This chain's CDR3 is CASSFHNLYNEQFF. For the CDR3, the DNA is TGTGCCAGCAGTTTCCATAACCTCTACAATGAGCAGTTCTTC.

V is TRBV7-3 and J is TRBJ1-1; D is unresolved. Trimming pared 5 bases from V and 4 bases from J, leaving 11 bases between. The CDR3 consists of 13 residues. Germline loops: CDR1 SGHTA, CDR2 FQGTGA. Here the CDR3 reads CASSAYTGTEAFF. In DNA form, the CDR3 reads TGTGCCAGCAGCGCTTACACGGGCACTGAAGCTTTCTTT.

The chain has TRBV30 and TRBJ2-2; TRBD1 aligns across 11 bases. The junction had 9 bases not matched to a gene; V was cut back by 4 bases and J by 5 bases. Per germline, CDR1 GTSNPN and CDR2 SVGIG (reference sequence). This CDR3 comprises 16 residues. This CDR3 is CAWNRPGTGGTGELFF. The CDR3, as DNA: TGTGCCTGGAACCGTCCCGGGACAGGGGGAACCGGGGAGCTGTTTTTT.

The chain uses TRBV25-1 and TRBJ1-1, with 10 bases lining up with TRBD1. CDR1 and CDR2 from the germline V gene are MGHDK and SYGVNS. Trimming at V came to 2 bases and at J to 2 bases, leaving 2 bases not matched to a gene. CDR3 length equals 15 residues. The CDR3 DNA reads as TGTGCCAGCAGTGAAAGACAGGGGGCTAACACTGAAGCTTTCTTT. Translating gives CASSERQGANTEAFF.

The chain employs TRBV6-5 and TRBJ1-1; possible D gene TRBD1, 5 bases. The V end was cut by 4 bases, the J end by 1 base, with 13 bases between. Looked up from germline, CDR1 is MNHEY and CDR2 is SVGAGI. The CDR3 totals 15 residues. The CDR3 bases are TGTGCCAGCAGTTCCCCAGGACAACGGAACACTGAAGCTTTCTTT. Its translation: CASSSPGQRNTEAFF.

The chain uses TRBV6-6 and TRBJ2-7; 9 positions match TRBD2. CDR3 length: 15 residues. Germline V gene lookup returns CDR1 MNHNY and CDR2 SVGAGI (reference sequence). The V segment lost 0 bases and the J segment 3 bases; nucleotides outside the gene matches: 3. The CDR3 region is CASSYSTSGIYEQYF. The CDR3 coding sequence is TGTGCCAGCAGTTACTCGACTAGCGGAATCTACGAGCAGTACTTC.

The CDR3 DNA reads as TGTGCCACCCAGACTGGACAGGGGGCGAATCAGCCCCAGCATTTT. This encodes CATQTGQGANQPQHF. The chain recombines TRBV19 with TRBJ1-5, with 11 nucleotides matching TRBD1. The CDR3 runs 15 residues. Looked up from germline, CDR1 is LNHDA and CDR2 is SQIVND (reference sequence). The V and J ends lost 10 bases and 4 bases, in that order; junction bases with no gene match: 9.

This sequence joins TRBV28 and TRBJ1-1; unclear D gene. The CDR3 is 15 amino acids. The V end lost 3 bases, the J end lost 7 bases, and 18 bases lay between the germline ends. The V gene's germline CDR1 is MDHEN and CDR2 SYDVKM. Here the CDR3 DNA reads TGTGCCAGCAGTTTTTCCAGGCCCCCCCAGGATGAAGCTTTCTTT. The encoded protein is CASSFSRPPQDEAFF.

The genes are TRBV7-2 and TRBJ2-3; 9 bases line up with TRBD2. V shed 5 bases, J shed 6 bases, and the junction held 12 bases outside the gene matches. The CDR3 has 16 residues. The germline gives CDR1 SGHTA, CDR2 FQGNSA. The CDR3 nucleotides are TGTGCCAGCAGCCCGCCGGGACTAGCAACCGGGGATACGCAGTATTTT. Protein: CASSPPGLATGDTQYF.

The rearrangement links TRBV5-4 to TRBJ2-1, with a possible D match to TRBD2 (6 bases). Trimming removed 0 bases from V and 6 bases from J, with 19 bases in between. The length of the CDR3 is 17 residues. Germline V gene data show CDR1 as SGHNT and CDR2 as YYREEE (reference sequence). The CDR3 sequence: CASSLGWRERSGNEQFF. DNA of the CDR3: TGTGCCAGCAGCTTGGGATGGAGGGAGAGGTCGGGCAATGAGCAGTTCTTC. Supplemented by reference TRBV5-4 and TRBJ2-1, the full variable domain reads ETGVTQSPTHLIKTRGQQVTLRCSSQSGHNTVSWYQQALGQGPQFIFQYYREEENGRGNFPPRFSGLQFPNYSSELNVNALELDDSALYLCASSLGWRERSGNEQFFGPGTRLTVL.

This clone is a singleton in its sample. The V call is TRBV28, the J call TRBJ1-5; 8 nucleotides agree with TRBD1. The CDR3 is made up of 16 amino acids. The ends lost 8 bases at V and 2 bases at J; junction bases unmatched: 11. The V gene's germline CDR1 is MDHEN and CDR2 SYDVKM. DNA of the CDR3: TGTGCCAGCGGGGGACGACAGGGGAGTGGCAATCAGCCCCAGCATTTT. As protein: CASGGRQGSGNQPQHF.

This clone was counted a single time. The V gene is TRBV14, the J gene TRBJ2-1; possibly TRBD1 for D (7 bases). Trimming left V 4 bases short and J 2 bases short, with 12 bases between. From germline, CDR1 is SGHDN and CDR2 FVKESK. This CDR3 comprises 15 residues. This CDR3 is CASSLGGQPYNEQFF. In DNA form, the CDR3 reads TGTGCCAGCAGCCTCGGGGGACAGCCCTACAATGAGCAGTTCTTC.

V is TRBV7-8 and J is TRBJ1-5, with D hard to call. The ends were cut back, 1 base at V and 5 bases at J, with 15 bases in the middle. Germline V lookup: CDR1 SGHVS, CDR2 FQNEAQ. The CDR3 totals 16 residues. The CDR3 loop reads CASSLERVNRYQPQHF. CDR3 sequence (DNA): TGTGCCAGCAGCTTAGAGAGGGTAAATCGGTATCAGCCCCAGCATTTT.

As regards this clone: Additional DNA sequences in this sample encode the identical CDR3. V usage is TRBV6-5 and J usage is TRBJ2-2; D remains ambiguous. The V gene's germline CDR1 is MNHEY and CDR2 SVGAGI. Trimming cost V 2 bases and J 1 base, with 5 bases left between them. CDR3 length equals 14 residues. DNA for the CDR3: TGTGCCAGCAGTTACGGTGGGAACACCGGGGAGCTGTTTTTT. Translating it yields CASSYGGNTGELFF.

The chain joins TRBV18 to TRBJ2-3; 8 nucleotides align to TRBD1. Germline-derived CDR1 and CDR2 are KGHSH and LQKENI. The CDR3 totals 16 residues. V trimming: 5 bases; J trimming: 0 bases; junction bases outside the gene matches: 7. CDR3 sequence: CASSTSGTGSTDTQYF. The CDR3 nucleotides are TGTGCCAGCTCAACATCCGGGACAGGAAGCACAGATACGCAGTATTTT.

This clone appeared a single time. The chain recombines TRBV27 with TRBJ1-3; D not certain. The CDR3 contains 13 residues. Germline V gene data show CDR1 as MNHEY and CDR2 as SMNVEV (reference sequence). V gave up 4 bases and J gave up 4 bases, with 8 bases separating them. The CDR3 DNA follows: TGTGCCAGCAGTTCGCTGGGCGGAAACACCATATATTTT. Its translation is CASSSLGGNTIYF.

The chain uses TRBV5-1 and TRBJ2-1, with 9 bases aligning to TRBD2. CDR1 and CDR2 (germline): SGHRS, YFSETQ. Trimming cost V 0 bases and J 8 bases; bases outside gene matches: 9. There are 16 residues in the CDR3. In nucleotides, the CDR3 is TGCGCCAGCAGCTTGGTAGATGCTAGCGGGAATGATGAGCAGTTCTTC. It translates to CASSLVDASGNDEQFF.

J is TRBJ2-1 and V is TRBV9; tentatively, D is TRBD2 (6 bases). The V gene lost 0 bases and the J gene lost 12 bases, with 19 bases spanning the gap. The CDR3 covers 15 residues. The germline V gene has CDR1 SGDLS and CDR2 YYNGEE. The CDR3 DNA is TGTGCCAGCAGCGTAGACGTGGGAGGTACGCGCGGGCAGTTCTTC. It translates to CASSVDVGGTRGQFF.

V usage is TRBV10-1 and J usage is TRBJ2-3; D is ambiguous. There are 19 residues in the CDR3. Germline-derived CDR1 and CDR2 are WNHNN and SYGVQD (reference sequence). The V and J ends lost 3 bases and 1 base respectively, with 23 bases between them. As DNA, the CDR3 is TGCGCCAGCAGTGACCCCGGTGGACCTGGGGTGGTTGGCACAGATACGCAGTATTTT. This translates into CASSDPGGPGVVGTDTQYF.

This sequence joins TRBV2 and TRBJ2-3; 8 positions match TRBD1. The germline V gene encodes CDR1 SNHLY and CDR2 FYNNEI. The CDR3 contains 15 residues. Trimming took 6 bases from V and 3 from J; bases not matched to a gene: 8. As DNA, the CDR3 is TGTGCCAGCAGGTACGACAGGGGAGGAACAGATACGCAGTATTTT. It specifies CASRYDRGGTDTQYF.

The chain carries TRBV6-1 and TRBJ2-2; TRBD1 aligns across 8 bases. The V gene's germline CDR1 is MNHNS and CDR2 SASEGT. Unmatched junction bases numbered 6, after V lost 6 bases and J lost 3 bases. This CDR3 has 15 amino acids. CDR3 DNA sequence: TGTGCCAGCAGGCAGGGGGCGCGGTACACCGGGGAGCTGTTTTTT. This translates into CASRQGARYTGELFF.

The CDR3 loop reads CASSLVGGLYNEQFF. DNA for the CDR3: TGTGCCAGCAGCTTAGTGGGAGGGCTCTACAATGAGCAGTTCTTC. The chain combines TRBV7-3 with TRBJ2-1, with 7 bases fitting TRBD2. After removal of 2 bases from V and 3 bases from J, the junction contained 4 bases not matched to a gene. The CDR3 is 15 amino acids. CDR1 and CDR2 from the germline V gene are SGHTA and FQGTGA.

This clone was seen just once. The chain carries TRBV7-3 and TRBJ2-1, with 8 bases aligning to TRBD1. The CDR3 runs to 14 residues. Trimming cost V 5 bases and J 9 bases; bases outside gene matches: 9. The V gene's germline CDR1 is SGHTA and CDR2 FQGTGA. The CDR3 bases are TGTGCCAGCAGCACAGGACAGGGCGTCGGTGAGCAGTTCTTC. Encoded protein: CASSTGQGVGEQFF. Full variable domain (outside the CDR3, taken from reference TRBV7-3 and TRBJ2-1): GAGVSQTPSNKVTEKGKYVELRCDPISGHTALYWYRQSLGQGPEFLIYFQGTGAADDSGLPNDRFFAVRPEGSVSTLKIQRTERGDSAVYLCASSTGQGVGEQFFGPGTRLTVL.

This sequence joins TRBV6-5 and TRBJ2-2, with D perhaps matching TRBD2 (5 bases). V lost 1 base, J lost 2 bases, and 8 bases lay in between. CDR3 length: 15 residues. The V gene's germline CDR1 is MNHEY and CDR2 SVGAGI. CDR3 sequence: CASSYFRGNTGELFF. The CDR3 coding sequence is TGTGCCAGCAGTTACTTTCGGGGTAACACCGGGGAGCTGTTTTTT.

The genes are TRBV2 and TRBJ2-5, with a tentative D call TRBD2 (5 bases). CDR3 size: 14 residues. CDR1 is SNHLY and CDR2 is FYNNEI in the germline V gene. Between the trimmed V and J ends, which lost 2 bases and 6 bases, there was a span of 13 bases. The CDR3 DNA is TGTGCCAGCAGTGAAATGGCTAGCAGGCAGACCCAGTACTTC. Amino acids: CASSEMASRQTQYF.

This clone showed up just once. The chain links TRBV7-2 to TRBJ2-3, with D perhaps matching TRBD2 (5 bases). From germline, CDR1 is SGHTA and CDR2 FQGNSA. V was shortened by 6 bases and J by 0 bases, with 10 bases between the two germline ends. CDR3 size: 14 residues. The CDR3 loop reads CASRLAGSTDTQYF. The CDR3 DNA reads TGTGCCAGCAGGTTGGCGGGTAGCACAGATACGCAGTATTTT.

This clone was seen a handful of times. The chain has TRBV10-1 and TRBJ2-1; D call uncertain. V lost 4 bases to trimming and J lost 9 bases, with 4 bases between them. Germline values: CDR1 WNHNN, CDR2 SYGVQD (reference sequence). The CDR3 has 10 amino acids. The CDR3 sequence is CASSVGEQFF. The CDR3, as DNA: TGCGCCAGCAGTGTGGGTGAGCAGTTCTTC.

The rearrangement links TRBV4-1 to TRBJ1-5; 8 positions match TRBD1. The CDR3 is made up of 16 amino acids. Unmatched junction bases numbered 2, after V lost 1 base and J lost 0 bases. CDR1 and CDR2 from the germline V gene are MGHRA and YSYEKL. The CDR3 region has the DNA TGCGCCAGCAGCCAAGTCAGGGGGCTTAGCAATCAGCCCCAGCATTTT. This encodes CASSQVRGLSNQPQHF.